The 5 T cell receptor beta chains given below trace back to one sample, sequenced in a study of T-cell reconstitution after alpha-beta-depleted transplantation in children (dated by TCRdb to 2016 to 2018). The method behind the library was PCR. Sequencing was carried out with an Illumina HiSeq 2500. To normalize quantification of the TCRbeta repertoire, the TCR libraries were built with molecular barcoding that relied on unique molecular identifiers. Through fastp at Q25 and MiXCR, TCRdb rebuilt clones from the public reads, retaining in-frame beta chains. Each record represents a unique CDR3 protein, reported with the most common genes and DNA among its rows. Present in this sample are 19,000 or so distinct CDR3 sequences, roughly 13% of which were seen just once. Around 33% of the sample is held by the ten biggest clonotypes. What this sample's time point label stands for: day 60 (about 2 months) after transplantation. Interpreted using the paper, the treatment or condition label stands for: allogeneic hematopoietic cell transplantation with graft depleted of TCRalphabeta T cells and CD19 B cells.

This sample comprised PBMCs, mostly from graft donor cells, obtained 60 days after TCRalphabeta/CD19-depleted stem cell transplant. These receptors all come from a female patient younger than 10 who had a stem cell transplant for congenital amegakaryocytic thrombocytopenia, so the T cells may come from the graft donor.

This clonotype came up many times. CDR3 nucleotides: TGCAGTGCTAGAGTACTCGGGGGAGCTCCCACAGATACGCAGTATTTT. Protein sequence: CSARVLGGAPTDTQYF. The genes are TRBV20-1 and TRBJ2-3; tentatively, D is TRBD2 (6 bases). The CDR3 has 16 amino acids. The V end was cut by 1 base, the J end by 2 bases, with 16 bases between. Germline V gene data show CDR1 as DFQATT and CDR2 as SNEGSKA (reference sequence).

This clonotype was observed many times. V gene TRBV7-2 combines with J gene TRBJ2-7; perhaps TRBD1 as D (6 bases). The germline V and J ends were trimmed by 2 bases and 3 bases, with 8 bases remaining between them. The CDR3 is 13 residues long. Per germline, CDR1 SGHTA and CDR2 FQGNSA. CDR3 DNA sequence: TGTGCCAGCAGCTTAAACAGGGACTACGAGCAGTACTTC. Protein: CASSLNRDYEQYF.

This clonotype was detected ten times or more. V gene TRBV6-1 combines with J gene TRBJ2-7; a possible D gene is TRBD2 (5 bases). Germline V CDR1 and CDR2: MNHNS, SASEGT. This CDR3 is 14 amino acids long. Trimming took off 3 bases at V and 2 bases at J, with 11 bases between the two ends. DNA of the CDR3: TGTGCCAGCAGTGAGGCGGGTTTAGCCTACGAGCAGTACTTC. This sequence encodes CASSEAGLAYEQYF.

This clonotype was counted ten times or more. V gene TRBV7-9 combines with J gene TRBJ2-7; no reliable D call. The V and J ends lost 5 bases and 2 bases respectively, with 10 bases between them. CDR1 is SEHNR and CDR2 is FQNEAQ in the germline V gene (reference sequence). This CDR3 contains 13 residues. CDR3 amino acids: CASSRRATYEQYF. The CDR3 nucleotides read TGTGCCAGCAGCCGTCGGGCTACCTACGAGCAGTACTTC.

The table lists this clonotype with many counts. The chain employs TRBV19 and TRBJ2-2, with unresolved D. This CDR3 has 15 residues. Trimming pared 1 base from V and 1 base from J, leaving 7 bases between. Germline loops: CDR1 LNHDA, CDR2 SQIVND (reference sequence). CDR3 sequence: CASSIANRNTGELFF. The CDR3, as DNA: TGTGCCAGTAGTATAGCCAACCGGAACACCGGGGAGCTGTTTTTT.